These T cell receptor beta chains were read from a single sample in a study of T cells in Graves' hyperthyroidism and ophthalmopathy. TCRdb analysed the multiplex PCR reads with MiXCR anew, one entry per CDR3 protein. The sample lists 250,000 to 400,000 distinct CDR3 sequences, roughly an eighth occurring once. Sequencing used blood. Source of these receptors: a middle-aged woman with Graves' ophthalmopathy. The CDR3 runs from the conserved cysteine through the conserved F or W. The D gene is left open where the match is weak. Rows give clone size only sometimes, using once, few, many, or a class for an expanded clone.

j_call,cdr3_length,clone_size,d_call,v_call,cdr3_aa,cdr3_nt
TRBJ2-6,14,NA,NA,TRBV19,CASSIGSGANVLTF,TGTGCCAGTAGTATTGGTTCTGGGGCCAACGTCCTGACTTTC
TRBJ2-2,18,NA,TRBD1,TRBV7-9,CASSFPILGQGRTGELFF,TGTGCCAGCAGCTTTCCTATCTTGGGACAGGGACGAACCGGGGAGCTGTTTTTT
TRBJ1-6,16,few,NA,TRBV6-1,CASLRTSTAVNSPLHF,TGTGCCAGCCTGAGAACCAGTACAGCGGTAAATTCACCCCTCCACTTT
TRBJ2-3,15,NA,TRBD2,TRBV27,CASSSWREVPDTQYF,TGTGCCAGCAGTTCTTGGCGGGAGGTTCCAGATACGCAGTATTTT
TRBJ1-2,15,few,NA,TRBV9,CASSVGRRAGDGYTF,TGTGCCAGCAGCGTAGGACGGAGAGCTGGGGATGGCTACACCTTC
TRBJ1-6,12,many,NA,TRBV14,CASSQEVGPLHF,TGTGCCAGCAGCCAAGAGGTCGGCCCCCTCCACTTT
TRBJ2-7,13,many,TRBD1,TRBV20-1,CSATGTDEYEQYF,TGCAGTGCAACCGGGACAGATGAATACGAGCAGTACTTC
TRBJ2-7,12,many,NA,TRBV6-1,CASSPQSYEQYF,TGTGCCAGCAGCCCTCAGTCCTACGAGCAGTACTTC
TRBJ2-1,16,many,TRBD1,TRBV28,CASSLGADRSVNEQFF,TGTGCCAGCAGTTTAGGTGCGGACAGGTCCGTCAATGAGCAGTTCTTC
TRBJ2-7,14,NA,TRBD1,TRBV19,CASQGQGASNEQYF,TGTGCCAGCCAAGGGCAGGGGGCAAGCAATGAGCAGTACTTC
TRBJ2-1,17,many,TRBD2,TRBV6-1,CASRQGGLAGGRNEQFF,TGTGCCAGCAGACAGGGGGGACTAGCGGGAGGCCGAAATGAGCAGTTCTTC
TRBJ2-3,15,many,TRBD1,TRBV2,CASRRPGQSTDTQYF,TGTGCCAGCAGACGGCCGGGACAGAGCACAGATACGCAGTATTTT
TRBJ2-1,13,many,TRBD2,TRBV12-3/TRBV12-4,CATSGISYNEQFF,TGTGCCACCAGCGGGATTTCCTACAATGAGCAGTTCTTC
TRBJ1-5,15,many,NA,TRBV28,CASSLQQGRGQPQHF,TGTGCCAGCAGTTTGCAACAGGGAAGAGGCCAGCCCCAGCATTTT
TRBJ2-3,18,many,NA,TRBV7-2,CASSRGVLPRASTDTQYF,TGTGCCAGCAGCCGCGGGGTCCTGCCGAGGGCTAGCACAGATACGCAGTATTTT
TRBJ2-3,18,many,NA,TRBV7-9,CASSSLGFIASSTDTQYF,TGTGCCAGCAGCTCCCTCGGGTTTATAGCATCGAGCACAGATACGCAGTATTTT
TRBJ2-2,21,many,TRBD1,TRBV12-3/TRBV12-4,CASIPGLISDRDIVNTGELFF,TGTGCCAGCATCCCGGGTTTAATATCCGACAGGGACATAGTTAACACCGGGGAGCTGTTTTTT
TRBJ2-2,13,many,NA,TRBV6-1,CASSEERTGELFF,TGTGCCAGCAGTGAAGAGAGAACCGGGGAGCTGTTTTTT
TRBJ1-1,12,many,NA,TRBV11-2,CASSLGLTEAFF,TGTGCCAGCAGCTTAGGACTCACTGAAGCTTTCTTT
TRBJ2-3,18,many,TRBD2,TRBV20-1,CSARDLRLAGGPTDTQYF,TGCAGTGCTAGAGATCTAAGACTAGCGGGGGGGCCGACAGATACGCAGTATTTT
TRBJ2-2,17,many,TRBD1,TRBV11-2,CASSPGQGSSGTGELFF,TGTGCCAGCAGCCCGGGACAGGGGTCAAGCGGGACCGGGGAGCTGTTTTTT
TRBJ2-4,13,many,NA,TRBV28,CASSSQRENIQYF,TGTGCCAGCAGTTCTCAGAGGGAAAACATTCAGTACTTC
TRBJ1-1,14,many,TRBD1,TRBV4-2,CASSQGRQGLEAFF,TGTGCCAGCAGCCAGGGGCGACAGGGTCTCGAAGCTTTCTTT
TRBJ2-3,18,many,TRBD2,TRBV7-2,CASSLRGASGRARDTQYF,TGTGCCAGCAGCCTACGCGGGGCTAGCGGGAGGGCACGAGATACGCAGTATTTT
TRBJ1-5,15,NA,NA,TRBV15,CATSVNVQSNQPQHF,TGTGCCACCAGTGTCAACGTGCAGAGCAATCAGCCCCAGCATTTT
TRBJ2-7,16,many,TRBD2,TRBV20-1,CSAREGTSGGAREQYF,TGCAGTGCTAGAGAGGGGACTAGCGGGGGGGCGCGGGAGCAGTACTTC
TRBJ2-3,16,NA,TRBD1,TRBV24-1,CATSDSGQGSAYTQYF,TGTGCCACCAGTGACTCTGGACAGGGGTCGGCATATACGCAGTATTTT
TRBJ2-5,12,many,NA,TRBV24-1,CATSDGRETQYF,TGTGCCACCAGTGATGGTCGGGAGACCCAGTACTTC
TRBJ2-3,14,NA,NA,TRBV4-1,CASSQVAGTDTQYF,TGCGCCAGCAGCCAAGTAGCTGGCACAGATACGCAGTATTTT
TRBJ1-2,17,NA,TRBD1,TRBV5-8,CASSLERTGALFYGYTF,TGTGCCAGCAGCTTGGAACGGACAGGGGCCCTTTTCTATGGCTACACCTTC
TRBJ1-5,16,NA,NA,TRBV6-5,CASSYSTGSINQPQHF,TGTGCCAGCAGTTACTCGACCGGATCAATCAATCAGCCCCAGCATTTT
TRBJ2-7,11,many,NA,TRBV27,CASSLGHEQYF,TGTGCCAGCAGTTTAGGGCACGAGCAGTACTTC
TRBJ2-1,12,few,NA,TRBV11-2,CASSFARDEQFF,TGTGCCAGCAGCTTCGCGAGGGACGAGCAGTTCTTC
TRBJ1-3,14,many,TRBD1,TRBV15,CATGRGSSGNTIYF,TGTGCCACGGGCAGGGGGAGTTCTGGAAACACCATATATTTT
TRBJ1-1,14,once,NA,TRBV19,CASNRDSMNTEAFF,TGTGCCAGTAATCGGGACTCCATGAACACTGAAGCTTTCTTT
TRBJ2-2,11,NA,NA,TRBV6-1,CASRIGRELFF,TGTGCCAGCAGAATAGGACGGGAGCTGTTTTTT
TRBJ2-1,16,many,TRBD2,TRBV27,CASSLTRLAGSNEQFF,TGTGCCAGCAGTTTAACCCGACTAGCGGGGTCCAATGAGCAGTTCTTC
TRBJ2-3,16,many,NA,TRBV6-2/TRBV6-3,CASSSSLRGHTDTQYF,TGTGCCAGCAGTTCGTCCCTTCGGGGGCACACAGATACGCAGTATTTT
TRBJ2-7,14,many,NA,TRBV2,CASSATWSSYEQYF,TGTGCCAGCAGTGCTACTTGGAGCTCCTACGAGCAGTACTTC
TRBJ1-4,15,few,NA,TRBV15,CATSRDAGAREKLFF,TGTGCCACCAGCAGAGACGCGGGGGCGCGAGAAAAACTGTTTTTT
TRBJ2-1,15,NA,TRBD2,TRBV6-4,CASSDSSGSYNEQFF,TGTGCCAGCAGTGACTCTAGCGGGAGTTACAATGAGCAGTTCTTC